A single sample is the source of the 23 T cell receptor beta chains below, sequenced in a study of blood T cell repertoires in COVID-19. Method: immunoSEQ multiplex PCR; TCRdb's copy keeps in-frame clones and lacks some. The repertoire has approximately 75,000 clones, roughly four fifths of them found once; the top ten carry over 7%. The sequenced sample was peripheral blood. Receptors originate from a human donor in a cohort sampled during active COVID-19.

The genes are TRBV5-6 and TRBJ1-3; 8 positions agree with TRBD1. Trimming took 2 bases from V and 8 from J; bases not matched to a gene: 9. The CDR3 has 15 residues. Germline assignment: CDR1 SGHDT and CDR2 YYEEEE. This CDR3 reads CASSFIGRGRDTIYF. CDR3 in DNA: TGTGCCAGCAGCTTTATCGGCAGGGGGCGAGACACCATATATTTT.

The chain carries TRBV3-1 (or the pseudogene TRBV3-2) and TRBJ1-1, with 9 bases that match TRBD1. V shed 3 bases, J shed 4 bases, and the junction held 3 bases outside the gene matches. The CDR3 covers 14 residues. In germline, CDR1 is LGHDT, CDR2 YNNKEL (reference sequence). The CDR3 DNA sequence: TGTGCCAGCAGCCAGGGACAGGGTATCACTGAAGCTTTCTTT. Its protein is CASSQGQGITEAFF.

This clone was detected only once. V gene TRBV5-4 combines with J gene TRBJ2-5; D remains ambiguous. Germline values: CDR1 SGHNT, CDR2 YYREEE (reference sequence). The CDR3 consists of 13 residues. The germline V and J ends were trimmed by 3 bases and 2 bases, with 8 bases remaining between them. CDR3 amino acids: CASSSPTQETQYF. The CDR3 bases are TGTGCCAGCAGCTCCCCTACTCAAGAGACCCAGTACTTC.

The chain employs TRBV2 and TRBJ2-7; D call uncertain. The germline gives CDR1 SNHLY, CDR2 FYNNEI. The CDR3 is 11 residues long. Deletions cut 5 bases from V and 4 bases from J, with 6 bases between. As DNA, the CDR3 is TGTGCCAGCAGTCTGTATTACGAGCAGTACTTC. Translated: CASSLYYEQYF.

This chain connects TRBV11-3 to TRBJ2-3, with TRBD1 as a possible D gene (6 bases). V gave up 5 bases and J gave up 3 bases, with 9 bases separating them. Germline lookup yields CDR1 SGHNT and CDR2 YENEEA. The CDR3 has 13 residues. For the CDR3, the DNA is TGTGCCAGCAGCGGGGGCCGGACAGATACGCAGTATTTT. Residues: CASSGGRTDTQYF.

This chain links TRBV12-3 or TRBV12-4 with TRBJ1-2; D may be TRBD1 (5 bases). The CDR3 covers 13 residues. The V end lost 3 bases, the J end lost 4 bases, and 9 bases lay between the germline ends. CDR3 residues: CASSFQGGYGYTF. CDR3 nucleotides: TGTGCCAGCAGTTTCCAGGGTGGCTATGGCTACACCTTC.

A few counts support this clone. The V gene is TRBV18, the J gene TRBJ1-3; D unresolved. Germline CDR1 KGHSH, CDR2 LQKENI. The CDR3 length is 15 residues. Trimming took off 5 bases at V and 0 bases at J, with 11 bases between the two ends. The DNA of the CDR3 is TGTGCCAGCTCAATTGAGCCGAACTCTGGAAACACCATATATTTT. Protein sequence: CASSIEPNSGNTIYF.

In DNA, the CDR3 is TGTGCCTGCCAGTGGTCCAGCCTAGGTAATTCACCCCTCCACTTT. Translation gives CACQWSSLGNSPLHF. The chain is built from TRBV30 and TRBJ1-6; D is unclear. V dropped 6 bases and J dropped 6 bases, with 18 bases sitting between them. CDR3 length: 15 residues. Germline V gene data show CDR1 as GTSNPN and CDR2 as SVGIG (reference sequence).

The genes are TRBV5-1 and TRBJ1-4; 8 bases are a match to TRBD1. Germline-derived CDR1 and CDR2 are SGHRS and YFSETQ. The trim removed 4 bases at V and 3 bases at J, leaving 11 bases unmatched. This CDR3 region has 17 residues. The CDR3 coding sequence is TGCGCCAGCAGCGCGACAGGGGCCCTCGGGGCTAATGAAAAACTGTTTTTT. This sequence encodes CASSATGALGANEKLFF.

This CDR3 reads CASSYSPGTGGEQYF. The CDR3 bases are TGTGCCAGCAGTTACTCGCCTGGGACAGGGGGGGAGCAGTACTTC. The chain employs TRBV6-6 and TRBJ2-7, with 11 bases that match TRBD1. CDR1 and CDR2 from the germline V gene are MNHNY and SVGAGI (reference sequence). With 0 bases clipped from V and 7 bases from J, the junction kept 5 bases outside the gene matches. The CDR3 totals 15 residues.

The chain combines TRBV9 with TRBJ2-7; D gene ambiguous. Germline V lookup: CDR1 SGDLS, CDR2 YYNGEE. V was cut by 0 bases and J by 1 base, with 8 bases left in between. CDR3 size: 14 residues. The CDR3 DNA reads as TGTGCCAGCAGCGTAGCTCCAGAATCCTACGAGCAGTACTTC. It encodes CASSVAPESYEQYF. Full variable domain (outside the CDR3, taken from reference TRBV9 and TRBJ2-7): DSGVTQTPKHLITATGQRVTLRCSPRSGDLSVYWYQQSLDQGLQFLIQYYNGEERAKGNILERFSAQQFPDLHSELNLSSLELGDSALYFCASSVAPESYEQYFGPGTRLTVT.

The chain is built from TRBV5-1 and TRBJ2-5, with 7 bases aligning to TRBD1. V was pared by 2 bases and J by 5 bases, with 15 bases of the junction left unmatched. This CDR3 spans 17 amino acids. Germline CDR1 is SGHRS and CDR2 is YFSETQ. The CDR3 spells CASSLVTQTTGRETQYF. In DNA form, the CDR3 reads TGCGCCAGCAGCTTAGTTACCCAGACGACAGGGCGGGAGACCCAGTACTTC.

V is TRBV6-1 and J is TRBJ2-3, with 16 bases identical to TRBD2. Germline lookup yields CDR1 MNHNS and CDR2 SASEGT. Trimming at V came to 3 bases and at J to 4 bases, leaving 13 bases not matched to a gene. The CDR3 is 20 residues long. The CDR3 coding sequence is TGTGCCAGCAGTGACGTCCGGACGGGACTAGCGGGGGGGCCTGCAGATACGCAGTATTTT. This gives the protein CASSDVRTGLAGGPADTQYF.

The chain recombines TRBV23-1 with TRBJ2-1, with D possibly being TRBD1 (5 bases). TRBV23-1 is sorted into the ORF group, with uncertain function. The length of the CDR3 is 16 residues. The ends were cut back, 0 bases at V and 2 bases at J, with 11 bases in the middle. CDR3 amino acids: CASSQSLDTTYNEQFF. CDR3 DNA sequence: TGCGCCAGCAGTCAATCCTTGGACACGACCTACAATGAGCAGTTCTTC.

The gene calls are TRBV12-3 or TRBV12-4 and TRBJ2-1; TRBD2 might be the D (5 bases). V shed 5 bases and J shed 3 bases, with 8 bases lying between them. This CDR3 has 13 amino acids. Written as DNA, the CDR3 is TGTGCCAGCAGTAAGGAGGACTACAATGAGCAGTTCTTC. Amino acids: CASSKEDYNEQFF.

V and J are TRBV27 and TRBJ1-4, with unresolved D. V lost 4 bases to trimming and J lost 12 bases, with 15 bases between them. The CDR3 is 13 amino acids. Per the germline V gene, CDR1 is MNHEY and CDR2 is SMNVEV (reference sequence). The CDR3 region has the DNA TGTGCCAGCAGTTCCTCAACCGGGGTAGAACTGTTTTTT. This codes for CASSSSTGVELFF.

The chain joins TRBV5-1 to TRBJ1-2; 9 positions agree with TRBD1. The V gene's germline CDR1 is SGHRS and CDR2 YFSETQ. Trimming took 3 bases from V and 2 from J; bases not matched to a gene: 2. This CDR3 contains 14 residues. As DNA, the CDR3 is TGCGCCAGCAGCTATGGACAGGGGAACTATGGCTACACCTTC. It is translated as CASSYGQGNYGYTF.

J is TRBJ1-5 and V is TRBV16; TRBD1 matches 11 bases. The CDR3 is made up of 15 amino acids. J was trimmed by 5 bases and V by 2 bases; bases with no gene match: 2. The germline V gene encodes CDR1 KGHSY and CDR2 FQNENV. CDR3 region: CASSQGTGGYQPQHF. The DNA for the CDR3 is TGTGCCAGCAGCCAAGGGACAGGGGGTTATCAGCCCCAGCATTTT.

The gene calls are TRBV10-3 and TRBJ1-3; D unresolved. Germline V lookup: CDR1 ENHRY, CDR2 SYGVKD. The CDR3 covers 13 residues. Trimming shortened V by 6 bases and J by 1 base, and 7 bases separated the two germline ends. Written as DNA, the CDR3 is TGTGCCATCAGGGCGGGGTCTGGAAACACCATATATTTT. Its protein product is CAIRAGSGNTIYF.

This clone has a handful of counts. The chain employs TRBV7-8 and TRBJ2-7; 10 positions agree with TRBD1. The CDR3 length is 19 residues. The V gene's germline CDR1 is SGHVS and CDR2 FQNEAQ. The trim removed 4 bases at V and 0 bases at J, leaving 15 bases unmatched. The CDR3 nucleotides are TGTGCCAGCAGCTCAGTCCCGACAGGGGGCACGGGGAGCTCCTACGAGCAGTACTTC. Translated, it gives CASSSVPTGGTGSSYEQYF.

CDR3 region: CASSSQGLRYGYTF. The CDR3 bases are TGCGCCAGCAGCTCACAGGGTTTACGCTATGGCTACACCTTC. V gene TRBV5-1 combines with J gene TRBJ1-2; D is perhaps TRBD1 (6 bases). The length of the CDR3 is 14 residues. Trimming left V 3 bases short and J 4 bases short, with 13 bases between. Germline loops: CDR1 SGHRS, CDR2 YFSETQ.

The V gene is TRBV2, the J gene TRBJ2-7; no reliable D call. The CDR3 is made up of 12 amino acids. Trimming took 4 bases from V and 3 from J, leaving 7 bases between them. The germline V gene has CDR1 SNHLY and CDR2 FYNNEI. Here the CDR3 reads CASSVSGYEQYF. The CDR3 coding sequence is TGTGCCAGCAGTGTCTCAGGCTACGAGCAGTACTTC.

The chain couples TRBV3-1 (or the pseudogene TRBV3-2) to TRBJ2-4, with D possibly matching TRBD2 (6 bases). This CDR3 contains 16 residues. Germline lookup yields CDR1 LGHDT and CDR2 YNNKEL (reference sequence). The ends were cut back, 4 bases at V and 6 bases at J, with 19 bases in the middle. Written as DNA, the CDR3 is TGTGCCAGCAGCCGACGGTATACTAGCAGAGGAAACATTCAGTACTTC. Its translation: CASSRRYTSRGNIQYF.